The 23 T cell receptor beta chains below were found in one sample sequenced in a study of cytomegalovirus exposure and HLA in healthy donors. PCR employed 60 Vbeta and 13 Jbeta primers. Libraries were prepared by immunoSEQ multiplex PCR; TCRdb keeps only in-frame clonotypes and omits some of them. The sample contains around 210,000 clones, approximately 78% of which appear only once. What was sequenced was PBMCs. These TCRs come from a woman in her 40s in good health and CMV-seronegative.

The CDR3 sequence: CASSLSQGRDGYTF. The CDR3 nucleotides are TGTGCCAGCAGCTTAAGCCAGGGTAGGGATGGCTACACCTTC. V and J are TRBV7-2 and TRBJ1-2; weak D call: TRBD1 (5 bases). Germline V gene sequence: CDR1 SGHTA, CDR2 FQGNSA. V lost 2 bases to trimming and J lost 6 bases, with 13 bases between them. The CDR3 has 14 residues. Filled out from reference TRBV7-2 and TRBJ1-2, the complete variable domain reads GAGVSQSPSNKVTEKGKDVELRCDPISGHTALYWYRQSLGQGLEFLIYFQGNSAPDKSGLPSDRFSAERTGGSVSTLTIQRTQQEDSAVYLCASSLSQGRDGYTFGSGTRLTVV.

V and J are TRBV7-7 and TRBJ1-2; a possible D gene is TRBD1 (6 bases). Trimming removed 3 bases from V and 6 bases from J, with 8 bases in between. CDR1 and CDR2 from the germline V gene are SSHAT and FNYEAQ (reference sequence). CDR3 size: 12 residues. CDR3 nucleotide sequence: TGTGCCAGCAGCTTCACAGGGAATGGCTACACCTTC. It is translated as CASSFTGNGYTF.

This clone was detected only a few times. V gene TRBV6-5 combines with J gene TRBJ2-5; perhaps TRBD2 as D (5 bases). This CDR3 has 14 amino acids. The germline gives CDR1 MNHEY, CDR2 SVGAGI. Trimming shortened V by 5 bases and J by 4 bases, and 14 bases separated the two germline ends. CDR3 coding DNA: TGTGCCAGCAGTGTGAGCCGTGAGGGAGAGACCCAGTACTTC. Residues: CASSVSREGETQYF.

This rearrangement joins TRBV7-9 to TRBJ2-7, with 7 bases fitting TRBD2. J gave up 2 bases and V 5 bases, and 6 bases lay outside the gene matches. The CDR3 runs to 14 residues. Germline-derived CDR1 and CDR2 are SEHNR and FQNEAQ (reference sequence). The DNA for the CDR3 is TGTGCCAGCAGCCCCCCGCGGGAGCCCTACGAGCAGTACTTC. Protein sequence: CASSPPREPYEQYF.

The V gene is TRBV19, the J gene TRBJ2-4, with D possibly TRBD2 on 7 matching bases. Germline V gene lookup returns CDR1 LNHDA and CDR2 SQIVND (reference sequence). This CDR3 is 16 amino acids long. The V end lost 6 bases, the J end lost 0 bases, and 15 bases lay between the germline ends. CDR3 amino acids: CASSNTGGIAKNIQYF. For the CDR3, the DNA is TGTGCCAGTAGCAATACGGGGGGCATAGCCAAAAACATTCAGTACTTC.

This chain connects TRBV15 to TRBJ2-3; TRBD1 matches 9 bases. Germline lookup yields CDR1 LNHNV and CDR2 YYDKDF (reference sequence). There are 20 residues in the CDR3. V was pared by 4 bases and J by 2 bases, with 19 bases of the junction left unmatched. The DNA for the CDR3 is TGTGCCACCAGCACCATTTCCGGGACAGGGCGATTTAGTGTCACAGATACGCAGTATTTT. Protein sequence: CATSTISGTGRFSVTDTQYF.

The chain recombines TRBV18 with TRBJ2-7, with 7 bases that match TRBD2. This CDR3 is built from 16 residues. Trimming at V came to 0 bases and at J to 2 bases, leaving 7 bases not matched to a gene. Germline V gene lookup returns CDR1 KGHSH and CDR2 LQKENI. CDR3 DNA: TGTGCCAGCTCACCACCGGGTAGCGGGTCACCCTACGAGCAGTACTTC. As protein: CASSPPGSGSPYEQYF.

This CDR3 reads CASSQAASTGKAYEQYF. In DNA form, the CDR3 reads TGTGCCAGCAGCCAAGCCGCCTCAACCGGGAAAGCCTACGAGCAGTACTTC. This chain connects TRBV4-2 to TRBJ2-7, with a weak D call TRBD2 (5 bases). CDR3 length: 17 amino acids. CDR1 and CDR2 from the germline V gene are LGHNA and YNFKEQ. V was cut by 1 base and J by 2 bases, with 18 bases left in between.

This clone has just one count. The genes are TRBV7-9 and TRBJ2-3, with 7 bases fitting TRBD2. The CDR3 spans 16 residues. Trimming at V came to 2 bases and at J to 2 bases, leaving 7 bases not matched to a gene. Germline V gene data show CDR1 as SEHNR and CDR2 as FQNEAQ (reference sequence). The chain's CDR3 is CASSLWGGVNTDTQYF. CDR3 sequence (DNA): TGTGCCAGCAGCTTATGGGGGGGGGTCAACACAGATACGCAGTATTTT.

The rearrangement links TRBV5-1 to TRBJ2-6, with 9 bases aligning to TRBD1. V gave up 1 base and J gave up 0 bases; unmatched junction bases: 2. Per the germline V gene, CDR1 is SGHRS and CDR2 is YFSETQ. CDR3 length: 17 amino acids. The CDR3 sequence: CASSLRQGVSGANVLTF. The DNA for the CDR3 is TGCGCCAGCAGCTTGAGACAGGGGGTCTCTGGGGCCAACGTCCTGACTTTC.

This rearrangement joins TRBV6-1 to TRBJ2-1; 10 bases agree with TRBD2. Germline loops: CDR1 MNHNS, CDR2 SASEGT. The J segment lost 3 bases and the V segment lost 4 bases, leaving 6 bases of the junction unmatched. The CDR3 has 16 amino acids. For the CDR3, the DNA is TGTGCCAGCAGTGCCATAGGACTAGCGGTCTACAATGAGCAGTTCTTC. Translated, it gives CASSAIGLAVYNEQFF.

The rearrangement joins TRBV18 to TRBJ2-7; no clear D. Trimming took off 3 bases at V and 3 bases at J, with 18 bases between the two ends. Germline loops: CDR1 KGHSH, CDR2 LQKENI. The CDR3 has 16 amino acids. The CDR3 DNA is TGTGCCAGCTCACCTTCCGATCCGAGCGAAGGCTACGAGCAGTACTTC. Residues: CASSPSDPSEGYEQYF.

J is TRBJ2-7 and V is TRBV10-2, with 7 bases aligning to TRBD2. Germline trimming cut 8 bases from V and 1 base from J; bases unmatched to any gene: 8. Germline CDR1 reads WSHSY; CDR2 reads SAAADI. The CDR3 is 14 amino acids. CDR3 in DNA: TGCGCCAGCGAGTCTAGCGGAGTTTCCTACGAGCAGTACTTC. This codes for CASESSGVSYEQYF.

V usage is TRBV28 and J usage is TRBJ2-2; 10 bases map to TRBD1. CDR1 and CDR2 from the germline V gene are MDHEN and SYDVKM. There are 16 residues in the CDR3. V was pared by 4 bases and J by 8 bases, with 10 bases of the junction left unmatched. CDR3 in DNA: TGTGCCAGCAGTTCTCCTGGGACAGGGGTTAATGGGGAGCTGTTTTTT. This encodes CASSSPGTGVNGELFF.

V usage is TRBV7-3 and J usage is TRBJ2-1, with D possibly being TRBD1 (6 bases). CDR1 and CDR2 from the germline V gene are SGHTA and FQGTGA. This CDR3 spans 19 amino acids. The V and J ends lost 8 bases and 3 bases respectively, with 29 bases between them. The CDR3 spells CASPTGQGTWLAFYNEQFF. The DNA of the CDR3 is TGTGCCAGCCCCACAGGGCAGGGAACGTGGCTAGCCTTCTACAATGAGCAGTTCTTC.

This chain joins TRBV2 and TRBJ1-5; D is unresolved. Trimming took 8 bases from V and 5 from J, leaving 13 bases between them. The germline gives CDR1 SNHLY, CDR2 FYNNEI. The CDR3 loop spans 13 amino acids. The CDR3 region is CASQVGGHQPQHF. The CDR3 bases are TGTGCCAGCCAGGTGGGTGGCCATCAGCCCCAGCATTTT.

The gene calls are TRBV10-2 and TRBJ2-7; D call uncertain. V was clipped by 5 bases and J by 0 bases, with 8 bases between them. CDR1 WSHSY and CDR2 SAAADI come from the germline V gene. The CDR3 is 13 residues long. CDR3 protein: CASSQLVSYEQYF. DNA of the CDR3: TGCGCCAGCAGTCAGTTAGTCTCCTACGAGCAGTACTTC.

The chain joins TRBV6-5 to TRBJ1-5; tentative D call: TRBD1 (6 bases). Germline CDR1 is MNHEY and CDR2 is SVGAGI. Trimming cost V 6 bases and J 2 bases, with 14 bases left between them. The CDR3 is 15 amino acids. The CDR3 here is CASSPGAGGNQPQHF. DNA for the CDR3: TGTGCCAGCAGCCCAGGGGCAGGGGGCAATCAGCCCCAGCATTTT.

Only one count was recorded for this clone. This chain connects TRBV28 to TRBJ1-6, with no clear D. The CDR3 spans 13 residues. Trimming took off 7 bases at V and 1 base at J, with 5 bases between the two ends. Germline V gives CDR1 MDHEN, CDR2 SYDVKM. CDR3 coding DNA: TGTGCCAGCACGAGGTCCTATAATTCACCCCTCCACTTT. It specifies CASTRSYNSPLHF.

V usage is TRBV5-1 and J usage is TRBJ1-2, with TRBD1 matching over 10 bases. The V gene end was trimmed by 3 bases and the J gene end by 2 bases; junction bases not matched to a gene: 7. This CDR3 is 16 amino acids long. Germline values: CDR1 SGHRS, CDR2 YFSETQ. DNA of the CDR3: TGCGCCAGCAGCTCCCCAGACAGGGGGCGCAACTATGGCTACACCTTC. Translation: CASSSPDRGRNYGYTF.

This chain links TRBV7-9 with TRBJ1-2, with D perhaps TRBD1 (5 bases). V lost 3 bases, J lost 6 bases, and 20 bases lay in between. The CDR3 consists of 16 residues. Germline CDR1 and CDR2: SEHNR and FQNEAQ (reference sequence). CDR3 DNA sequence: TGTGCCAGCAGCTTCAACAATTGGGCCGGCAGGGATGGCTACACCTTC. Amino acid sequence: CASSFNNWAGRDGYTF. The entire variable domain, with the rest obtained from reference TRBV7-9 and TRBJ1-2, is as follows: DTGVSQNPRHKITKRGQNVTFRCDPISEHNRLYWYRQTLGQGPEFLTYFQNEAQLEKSRLLSDRFSAERPKGSFSTLEIQRTEQGDSAMYLCASSFNNWAGRDGYTFGSGTRLTVV.

J is TRBJ2-7 and V is TRBV30; D gene uncertain. This CDR3 is 13 amino acids long. V was pared by 2 bases and J by 0 bases, with 8 bases between. Germline assignment: CDR1 GTSNPN and CDR2 SVGIG (reference sequence). CDR3 sequence: CAWSWSGSYEQYF. Written as DNA, the CDR3 is TGTGCCTGGAGTTGGTCAGGCTCCTACGAGCAGTACTTC. Looking up the rest from reference TRBV30 and TRBJ2-7 gives the full variable domain: SQTIHQWPATLVQPVGSPLSLECTVEGTSNPNLYWYRQAAGRGLQLLFYSVGIGQISSEVPQNLSASRPQDRQFILSSKKLLLSDSGFYLCAWSWSGSYEQYFGPGTRLTVT.

The chain joins TRBV5-1 to TRBJ2-1; a possible D gene is TRBD1 (5 bases). The CDR3 is made up of 13 amino acids. Per germline, CDR1 SGHRS and CDR2 YFSETQ. V lost 0 bases to trimming and J lost 9 bases, with 10 bases between them. CDR3 in DNA: TGCGCCAGCAGCTTGGGCCAGGGTAGTGAGCAGTTCTTC. Protein product: CASSLGQGSEQFF.